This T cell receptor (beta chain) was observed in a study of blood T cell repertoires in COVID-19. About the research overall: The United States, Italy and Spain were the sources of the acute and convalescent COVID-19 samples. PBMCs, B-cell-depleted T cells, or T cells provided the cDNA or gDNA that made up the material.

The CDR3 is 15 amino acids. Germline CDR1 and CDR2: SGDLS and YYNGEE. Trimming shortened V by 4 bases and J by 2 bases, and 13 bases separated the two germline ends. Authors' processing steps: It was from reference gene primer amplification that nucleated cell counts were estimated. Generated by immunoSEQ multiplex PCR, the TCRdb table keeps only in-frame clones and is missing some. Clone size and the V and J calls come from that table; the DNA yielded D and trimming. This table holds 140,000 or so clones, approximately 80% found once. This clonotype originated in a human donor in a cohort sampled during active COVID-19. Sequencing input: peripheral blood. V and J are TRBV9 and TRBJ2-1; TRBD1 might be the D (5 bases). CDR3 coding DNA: TGTGCCAGCAGCCCCCGACAGCCAGCCTACAATGAGCAGTTCTTC. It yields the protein CASSPRQPAYNEQFF.